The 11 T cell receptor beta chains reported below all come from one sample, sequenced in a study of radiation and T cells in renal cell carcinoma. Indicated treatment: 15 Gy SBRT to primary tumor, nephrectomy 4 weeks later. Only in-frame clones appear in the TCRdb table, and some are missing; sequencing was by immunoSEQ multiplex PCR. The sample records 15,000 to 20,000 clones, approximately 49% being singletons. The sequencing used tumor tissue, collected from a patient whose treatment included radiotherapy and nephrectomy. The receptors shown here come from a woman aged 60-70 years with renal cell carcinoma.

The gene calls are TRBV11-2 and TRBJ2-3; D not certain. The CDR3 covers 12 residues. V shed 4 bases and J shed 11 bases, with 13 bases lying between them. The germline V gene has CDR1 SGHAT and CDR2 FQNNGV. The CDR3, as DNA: TGTGCCAGCAGCTCCGAGGAAATTGTGCAGTATTTT. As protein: CASSSEEIVQYF.

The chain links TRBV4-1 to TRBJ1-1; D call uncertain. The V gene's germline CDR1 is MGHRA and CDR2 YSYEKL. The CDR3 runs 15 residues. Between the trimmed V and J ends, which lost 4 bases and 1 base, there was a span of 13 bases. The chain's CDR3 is CASSPVRSGNTEAFF. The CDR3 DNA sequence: TGCGCCAGCAGCCCAGTAAGATCGGGGAACACTGAAGCTTTCTTT.

CDR3 protein: CASSLRGDYYEQYF. Written as DNA, the CDR3 is TGTGCCAGCAGCTTGCGGGGAGACTACTACGAGCAGTACTTC. The chain is built from TRBV7-2 and TRBJ2-7; possibly TRBD2 for D (6 bases). V gave up 3 bases and J gave up 3 bases, with 12 bases separating them. Germline CDR1 SGHTA, CDR2 FQGNSA. The CDR3 runs 14 residues.

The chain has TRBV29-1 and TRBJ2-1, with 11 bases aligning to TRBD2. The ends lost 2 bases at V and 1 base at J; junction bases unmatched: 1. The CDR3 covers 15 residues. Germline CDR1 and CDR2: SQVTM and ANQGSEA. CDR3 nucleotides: TGCAGCGTTGAAACTAGCGGGAGATCCTACAATGAGCAGTTCTTC. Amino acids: CSVETSGRSYNEQFF.

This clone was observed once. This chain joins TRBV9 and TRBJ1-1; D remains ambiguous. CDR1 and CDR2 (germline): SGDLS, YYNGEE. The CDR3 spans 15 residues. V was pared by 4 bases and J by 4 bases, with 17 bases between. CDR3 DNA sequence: TGTGCCAGCAGCTCAAAGGGAACGTCGAGCACTGAAGCTTTCTTT. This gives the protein CASSSKGTSSTEAFF.

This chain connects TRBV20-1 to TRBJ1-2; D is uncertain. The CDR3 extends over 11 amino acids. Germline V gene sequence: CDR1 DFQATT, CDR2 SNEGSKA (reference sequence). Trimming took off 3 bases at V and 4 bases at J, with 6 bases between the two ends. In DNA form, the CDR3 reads TGCAGTGCTAGCAACAGCTATGGCTACACCTTC. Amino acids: CSASNSYGYTF.

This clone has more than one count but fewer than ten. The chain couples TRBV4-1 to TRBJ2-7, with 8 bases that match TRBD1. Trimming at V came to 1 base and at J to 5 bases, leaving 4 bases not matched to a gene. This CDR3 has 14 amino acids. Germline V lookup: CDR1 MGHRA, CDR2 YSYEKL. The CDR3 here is CASSQATTGDEQYF. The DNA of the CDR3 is TGCGCCAGCAGCCAAGCGACGACAGGGGACGAGCAGTACTTC.

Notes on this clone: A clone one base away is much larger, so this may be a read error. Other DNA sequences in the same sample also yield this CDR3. This CDR3 is CASSQVGGNTIYF. DNA of the CDR3: TGCGCCAGCAGCCAAGTCGGAGGAAACACCATATATTTT. The chain combines TRBV4-1 with TRBJ1-3; D gene uncertain. V lost 1 base and J 4 bases, leaving 5 bases between the germline ends. The CDR3 spans 13 residues. Germline CDR1 is MGHRA and CDR2 is YSYEKL.

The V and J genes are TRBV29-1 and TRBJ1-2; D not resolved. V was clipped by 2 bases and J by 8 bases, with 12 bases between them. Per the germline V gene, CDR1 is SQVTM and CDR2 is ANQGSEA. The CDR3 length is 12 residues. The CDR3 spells CSVEQRTGGYTF. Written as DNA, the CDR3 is TGCAGCGTTGAACAAAGGACCGGGGGCTACACCTTC.

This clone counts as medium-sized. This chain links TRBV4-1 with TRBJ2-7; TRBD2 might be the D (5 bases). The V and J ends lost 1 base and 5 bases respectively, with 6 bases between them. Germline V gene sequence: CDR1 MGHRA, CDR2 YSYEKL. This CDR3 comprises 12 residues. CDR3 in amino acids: CASSQAGNEQYF. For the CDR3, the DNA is TGCGCCAGCAGCCAAGCGGGGAACGAGCAGTACTTC.

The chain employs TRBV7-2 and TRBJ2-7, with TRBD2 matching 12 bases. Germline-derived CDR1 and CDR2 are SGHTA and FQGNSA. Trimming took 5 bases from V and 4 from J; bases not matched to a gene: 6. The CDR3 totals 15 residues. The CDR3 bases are TGTGCCAGCAGCCCAAGGACTAGCGGGATATACGAGCAGTACTTC. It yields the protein CASSPRTSGIYEQYF.